The T cell receptor beta chain described here comes from a study of blood T cell repertoires in COVID-19 (dated by TCRdb to the early 2020s). In the study overall: Samples covering the acute and convalescent phases of COVID-19 were provided by collaborators in the United States, Italy and Spain. The samples were drawn from two sources: the first 160 participants of the ongoing ImmuneRACE study, and 1,000 to 1,500 subjects contributed by 6 global collaborators. Subjects who had been exposed to COVID-19, were actively infected with it, or had recovered from it provided the deeply sampled blood TCRbeta repertoires that made up the dataset. The material from the prospective study consisted of cDNA or gDNA derived from T cells, B-cell-depleted T cells, or PBMCs. The repertoires were released in a freely available public database intended as a resource for research on the immune response to SARS-CoV-2. Nearly every sample came with metadata listing a de-identified subject ID, COVID-19 status, age in years and sex. Where HLA class I and class II types were available, the types were taken from metadata supplied by the sample provider, not from assay-based typing. Overall results and qualifications from the work: How much clinical and demographic metadata was included differed by source and by participant, and the metadata was provided uncurated.

Whole blood was collected in K2EDTA tubes by collaborating institutions according to the institutions' own protocols. Collaborator samples were shipped for TCRbeta analysis as frozen whole blood, isolated PBMCs, or DNA extracted from either sample type. With respect to this clone: No cognate antigen has been identified for it. No quality values exist for individual bases; no much larger clone is one base distant.

The germline V gene sets CDR1 to MGHRA and CDR2 to YSYEKL. From the cysteine through the phenylalanine, the CDR3 covers 16 amino acids. Only the CDR3 region is kept as DNA, spanning 48 bases read in frame from base 1. Trimming removed 5 bases from V and 8 bases from J; the gene matches leave 8 bases unexplained. The immunoSEQ Assay, a bias-controlled multiplex PCR, was used to amplify TCRbeta CDR3 regions from genomic DNA. The original pipeline was this. The number of nucleated cells in each sample was estimated by amplification of reference gene primers within the assay. Sequence reads were collapsed and filtered to measure the absolute abundance of every unique TCRbeta CDR3 rearrangement. For each sample, productive Simpson clonality was calculated as the square root of Simpson's diversity index across productive rearrangements. Drawn from immuneACCESS, this table holds only the in-frame rearrangements with V and J called that TCRdb kept. Clones are partly lost; checked studies trace under half to an unresolved V gene and leave the rest unexplained. V and J calls and clone size are as listed in that table; D and trimming were resolved from the DNA. This sample comprises some 140,000 clones, around 80% of them detected only once. Together, the top ten hold roughly 3.4% of the sample.

The sample was peripheral blood. The receptor chain draws on TRBV4-1 and TRBJ2-1; 14 bases in between match TRBD2. The sequence derives from a man aged 55 to 69 with acute or convalescent COVID-19. CDR3 sequence: CASSSSGTSGSDEQFF. The bases read TGCGCCAGCAGCTCCTCCGGGACTAGCGGGAGTGATGAGCAGTTCTTC.